This TCR beta chain was recorded in a study of breast tumors, draining lymph nodes, adjacent tissues. Study findings and constraints: Tumor T cell lymph node origin was a supported hypothesis, not proven.

This clonotype was counted between two and nine times. Its target is not known. The lymph nodes were axillary draining lymph nodes from breast cancer patients. In TCRdb, the multiplex PCR reads were re-called with MiXCR into one record per CDR3 protein. The repertoire holds 290,000 or so distinct CDR3 sequences, with around 30% as singletons. Germline values: CDR1 SGHRS, CDR2 YFSETQ. V lost 2 bases to trimming and J lost 1 base, with 12 bases between them. The CDR3 runs 15 residues. The chain joins TRBV5-1 to TRBJ2-5, with D perhaps matching TRBD1 (5 bases). This sequence originates from a female donor with breast cancer. Some clones in this sample may be carry-over from other donors' samples. The specimen sequenced was axillary lymph node tissue. This chain's CDR3 is CASSFRGTPQETQYF. The CDR3 nucleotides are TGCGCCAGCAGCTTTAGGGGTACCCCCCAAGAGACCCAGTACTTC.